This T cell receptor (beta chain) was sequenced for a study of cytomegalovirus exposure and HLA in healthy donors. This CDR3 spans 15 amino acids. Trimming cost V 3 bases and J 8 bases; bases outside gene matches: 11. Germline CDR1 reads GTSNPN; CDR2 reads SVGIG (reference sequence). Primers for the PCR totalled 60 Vbeta and 13 Jbeta. Here immunoSEQ multiplex PCR was the method, and the copy in TCRdb shows in-frame clones only, minus some. The sample contains about 170,000 clones, approximately 84% of which appear only once. The source of this sequence is a woman aged 45-60 years in good health and CMV-seropositive. This chain uses TRBV30 with TRBJ1-1, with TRBD1 matching 11 bases. The material sequenced was PBMCs. In nucleotides, the CDR3 is TGTGCCTGGAGCGGTGGACAGGGGGCTTCGGAGGAAGCTTTCTTT. Translated, it gives CAWSGGQGASEEAFF.